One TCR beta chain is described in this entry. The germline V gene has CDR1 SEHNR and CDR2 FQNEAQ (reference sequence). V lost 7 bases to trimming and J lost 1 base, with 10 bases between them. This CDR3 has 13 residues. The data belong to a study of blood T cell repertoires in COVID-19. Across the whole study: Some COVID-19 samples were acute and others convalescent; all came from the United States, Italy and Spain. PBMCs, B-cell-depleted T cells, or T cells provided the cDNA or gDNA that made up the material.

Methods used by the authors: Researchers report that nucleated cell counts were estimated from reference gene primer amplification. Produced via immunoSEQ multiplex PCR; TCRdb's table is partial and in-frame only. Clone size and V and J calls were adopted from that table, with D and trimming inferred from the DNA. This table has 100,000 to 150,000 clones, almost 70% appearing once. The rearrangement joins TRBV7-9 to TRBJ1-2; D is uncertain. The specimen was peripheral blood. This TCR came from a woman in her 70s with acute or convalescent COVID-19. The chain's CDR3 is CASTRAGNYGYTF. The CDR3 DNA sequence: TGTGCCAGCACCCGCGCGGGTAACTATGGCTACACCTTC.